A selection of T cell receptor beta chains follows, all from one sample in a study of human T cells and chemical hapten exposure. One entry per CDR3 protein results from TCRdb running MiXCR on the RACE reads. The sample lists some 120,000 distinct CDR3 sequences; 12% were seen once. Here the sequenced sample was whole blood, taken in connection with sensitization to the hapten diphenylcyclopropenone (DPC). The source of these receptors is a woman aged 50 to 65 with alopecia areata. Some clones in this sample may be carry-over from other donors' samples. Both conserved end residues are part of each CDR3. The D gene is left open where the match is weak. Only part of the rows carry a size: once, few, many, or a class if the clone is expanded.

v_call: TRBV6-5
clone_size: few
j_call: TRBJ2-2
d_call: TRBD2
cdr3_nt: TGTGCCAGCAGTTTCCGTCGGGCGGGACTAAACACCGGGGAGCTGTTTTTT
cdr3_aa: CASSFRRAGLNTGELFF

v_call: TRBV2
clone_size: few
j_call: TRBJ2-3
d_call: .
cdr3_nt: TGTGCCAGCCATCCCGGACTACCGATCACAGATACGCAGTATTTT
cdr3_aa: CASHPGLPITDTQYF

v_call: TRBV28
clone_size: .
j_call: TRBJ2-3
d_call: TRBD2
cdr3_nt: TGTGCCAGCAGTTTGTTCGGGCGGGAGCAAGATACGCAGTATTTT
cdr3_aa: CASSLFGREQDTQYF

v_call: TRBV18
clone_size: many
j_call: TRBJ1-6
d_call: TRBD1
cdr3_nt: TGTGCCAGCTCGCCGGACAGGGGGCTCGATTCACCCCTCCACTTT
cdr3_aa: CASSPDRGLDSPLHF

v_call: TRBV7-2
clone_size: .
j_call: TRBJ2-7
d_call: .
cdr3_nt: TGTGCCAGCAGCCCGATGAACGAGCAGTACTTC
cdr3_aa: CASSPMNEQYF

v_call: TRBV27
clone_size: .
j_call: TRBJ2-1
d_call: TRBD1
cdr3_nt: TGTGCCAGCAGTTCGGGACAGTGGAATGAGCAGTTCTTC
cdr3_aa: CASSSGQWNEQFF

v_call: TRBV20-1
clone_size: few
j_call: TRBJ1-1
d_call: .
cdr3_nt: TGCAGTGCTCATGTAGGCCACCCTGGGAACACTGAAGCTTTCTTT
cdr3_aa: CSAHVGHPGNTEAFF

v_call: TRBV7-2
clone_size: many
j_call: TRBJ1-2
d_call: TRBD1
cdr3_nt: TGTGCCAGCAGCCACGGACAGGGTACGGTCTTTGGCTACACCTTC
cdr3_aa: CASSHGQGTVFGYTF

v_call: TRBV6-2/TRBV6-3
clone_size: .
j_call: TRBJ2-7
d_call: TRBD2
cdr3_nt: TGTGCCAGCGGAACTAGCGGGATACCCTACGAGCAGTACTTC
cdr3_aa: CASGTSGIPYEQYF

v_call: TRBV5-1
clone_size: .
j_call: TRBJ2-1
d_call: .
cdr3_nt: TGCGCCAGCAGCCCCGGGGTAGCGGTGAATGAGCAGTTCTTC
cdr3_aa: CASSPGVAVNEQFF

v_call: TRBV28
clone_size: few
j_call: TRBJ1-1
d_call: .
cdr3_nt: TGTGCCAGCAGTTTGGTGGTTAACACTGAAGCTTTCTTT
cdr3_aa: CASSLVVNTEAFF

v_call: TRBV5-4
clone_size: many
j_call: TRBJ2-1
d_call: .
cdr3_nt: TGTGCCAGCAGCTTGGGGCAACACAATGAGCAGTTCTTC
cdr3_aa: CASSLGQHNEQFF

v_call: TRBV20-1
clone_size: .
j_call: TRBJ1-2
d_call: .
cdr3_nt: TGCAGTGCTAGAGAATTGATGGACTATGGCTACACCTTC
cdr3_aa: CSARELMDYGYTF

v_call: TRBV6-6
clone_size: many
j_call: TRBJ1-5
d_call: TRBD1
cdr3_nt: TGTGCCAGCAGTTTGGGGGACAGGGGTGGCAATCAGCCCCAGCATTTT
cdr3_aa: CASSLGDRGGNQPQHF

v_call: TRBV7-2
clone_size: many
j_call: TRBJ2-7
d_call: .
cdr3_nt: TGTGCCAGCAGCTTAGGGGCAGGGAGCCACGAGCAGTACTTC
cdr3_aa: CASSLGAGSHEQYF

v_call: TRBV4-1
clone_size: .
j_call: TRBJ2-7
d_call: .
cdr3_nt: TGCGCCAGCAGCCAGGGGTTCTCCTACGAGCAGTACTTC
cdr3_aa: CASSQGFSYEQYF

v_call: TRBV7-7
clone_size: many
j_call: TRBJ2-2
d_call: .
cdr3_nt: TGTGCCAGCAGCCTATCGGGAATCGGGGAGCTGTTTTTT
cdr3_aa: CASSLSGIGELFF

v_call: TRBV20-1
clone_size: few
j_call: TRBJ1-1
d_call: .
cdr3_nt: TGCAGTGCCCCCTTTAGTCGGGCCGGAATGAGGAGCTTGAACACTGAAGCTTTCTTT
cdr3_aa: CSAPFSRAGMRSLNTEAFF

v_call: TRBV29-1
clone_size: .
j_call: TRBJ2-6
d_call: .
cdr3_nt: TGCAGCGCCATGGACAGGGAGGGTTACGGGGCCAACGTCCTGACTTTC
cdr3_aa: CSAMDREGYGANVLTF

v_call: TRBV12-3/TRBV12-4
clone_size: many
j_call: TRBJ2-3
d_call: TRBD2
cdr3_nt: TGTGCCAGCAGCTTAGGACTAGCGGGGGCGGATACGCAGTATTTT
cdr3_aa: CASSLGLAGADTQYF

v_call: TRBV12-3/TRBV12-4
clone_size: many
j_call: TRBJ2-1
d_call: .
cdr3_nt: TGTGCCAGCAGTCCCGGAGGGGGGGGCAGGAATGAGCAGTTCTTC
cdr3_aa: CASSPGGGGRNEQFF

v_call: TRBV20-1
clone_size: few
j_call: TRBJ2-7
d_call: TRBD2
cdr3_nt: TGCAGTGCTAGTCTAGCGGGATCGTCCTACGAGCAGTACTTC
cdr3_aa: CSASLAGSSYEQYF

v_call: TRBV6-4
clone_size: .
j_call: TRBJ1-5
d_call: TRBD1
cdr3_nt: TGTGCCAGCAGTGACTTCGACAGGGGATTTCATCAGCCCCAGCATTTT
cdr3_aa: CASSDFDRGFHQPQHF

v_call: TRBV7-9
clone_size: .
j_call: TRBJ2-7
d_call: TRBD1
cdr3_nt: TGTGCCAGCAGCCCGTTAGGGGACAGGGGATCCGAGCAGTACTTC
cdr3_aa: CASSPLGDRGSEQYF

v_call: TRBV7-7
clone_size: many
j_call: TRBJ2-5
d_call: TRBD2
cdr3_nt: TGTGCTAGCAGCTTATCCGGGGGGAGAGCGACTCCGACGACCCAGTACTTC
cdr3_aa: CASSLSGGRATPTTQYF

v_call: TRBV4-2
clone_size: .
j_call: TRBJ2-3
d_call: .
cdr3_nt: TGTGCCAGCAGCCCCTCCGAGGGAGCAGATACGCAGTATTTT
cdr3_aa: CASSPSEGADTQYF

v_call: TRBV12-3/TRBV12-4
clone_size: few
j_call: TRBJ1-2
d_call: .
cdr3_nt: TGTGCCAGCAGTTTAGGTCCCAGGAGCAGGGTTGGCTACACCTTC
cdr3_aa: CASSLGPRSRVGYTF

v_call: TRBV11-2
clone_size: .
j_call: TRBJ2-7
d_call: .
cdr3_nt: TGTGCCAGCAGCTTAATTGGATCCAGGGCGAGCTCCTACGAGCAGTACTTC
cdr3_aa: CASSLIGSRASSYEQYF

v_call: TRBV29-1
clone_size: .
j_call: TRBJ1-1
d_call: .
cdr3_nt: TGCAGCGTCGGCTTGGCCACTGAAGCTTCCTTT
cdr3_aa: CSVGLATEASF

v_call: TRBV6-5
clone_size: few
j_call: TRBJ2-1
d_call: TRBD2
cdr3_nt: TGTGCCAGCAGTCCAAGACTAGCGGGACACAATGAGCAGTTCTTC
cdr3_aa: CASSPRLAGHNEQFF

v_call: TRBV20-1
clone_size: many
j_call: TRBJ2-7
d_call: .
cdr3_nt: TGCAGTGCCGACCAGGGGACCTACGAGCAGTACTTC
cdr3_aa: CSADQGTYEQYF

v_call: TRBV7-2
clone_size: .
j_call: TRBJ2-1
d_call: .
cdr3_nt: TGTGCCAGCAGCTTAGTGTCCAATGCTCAGTTCTTC
cdr3_aa: CASSLVSNAQFF

v_call: TRBV24-1
clone_size: many
j_call: TRBJ2-1
d_call: TRBD1
cdr3_nt: TGTGCCACCTCTCGAGGGGGCGGCAATGAGCAGTTCTTC
cdr3_aa: CATSRGGGNEQFF